This TCR beta chain was observed in a study of immune evolution from preneoplasia to lung adenocarcinoma. Resections took place in Japan or China from the mid-2010s to the late 2010s. Method: immunoSEQ multiplex PCR; TCRdb's copy keeps in-frame clones and lacks some. The sample has under 4,000 clones; roughly four fifths are singletons. Study-wide findings and caveats: Later-stage lesions appeared to have more T cells, more diversity, less clonality. Top clone frequencies peaked in normal lung, apparently declining through invasive adenocarcinoma.

As regards this clone: Its antigen is as yet unknown.

The sequence came from a person in their 40s with lung adenocarcinoma. The sequencing sample was made of FFPE adjacent normal lung tissue.

The CDR3 spells CASSQGSGPPGGYTF. CDR3 nucleotide sequence: TGTGCCAGCAGCCAAGGGTCCGGGCCTCCGGGCGGCTACACCTTC. The chain employs TRBV4-2 and TRBJ1-2; D ambiguous. The CDR3 runs to 15 residues. Trimming removed 1 base from V and 8 bases from J, with 17 bases in between. The V gene's germline CDR1 is LGHNA and CDR2 YNFKEQ.